This T cell receptor beta chain emerged from a study of cytomegalovirus exposure and HLA in healthy donors. Broader study findings: In a later analysis, TCR association rates varied by HLA locus: DRB1 most, HLA-C fewest. Previously analyzed data showed that most TCR beta V segments were productive at a frequency of about 87% or about 30%. A few CMV-associated chains proved CMV antigen-specific in vitro. A cluster of highly shared sequence variants was likely a sequencing artifact.

Germline-derived CDR1 and CDR2 are MNHNS and SASEGT. The V gene lost 7 bases and the J gene lost 9 bases, with 19 bases spanning the gap. This CDR3 is 15 amino acids long. The PCR made use of 60 Vbeta and 13 Jbeta primers. The method was immunoSEQ multiplex PCR; TCRdb's version includes in-frame clones alone and lacks a portion of them. The sample lists over 120,000 clones, roughly 78% occurring once. This clone was seen only once. Its antigen is unidentified. The sample comprised PBMCs. The chain employs TRBV6-1 and TRBJ1-6, with D perhaps TRBD1 (6 bases). This TCR came from a female donor in good health and CMV-seronegative. CDR3 sequence: CASNLGAATGSPLHF. The CDR3 nucleotides are TGTGCCAGCAACTTGGGGGCAGCCACAGGTTCACCCCTCCACTTT.